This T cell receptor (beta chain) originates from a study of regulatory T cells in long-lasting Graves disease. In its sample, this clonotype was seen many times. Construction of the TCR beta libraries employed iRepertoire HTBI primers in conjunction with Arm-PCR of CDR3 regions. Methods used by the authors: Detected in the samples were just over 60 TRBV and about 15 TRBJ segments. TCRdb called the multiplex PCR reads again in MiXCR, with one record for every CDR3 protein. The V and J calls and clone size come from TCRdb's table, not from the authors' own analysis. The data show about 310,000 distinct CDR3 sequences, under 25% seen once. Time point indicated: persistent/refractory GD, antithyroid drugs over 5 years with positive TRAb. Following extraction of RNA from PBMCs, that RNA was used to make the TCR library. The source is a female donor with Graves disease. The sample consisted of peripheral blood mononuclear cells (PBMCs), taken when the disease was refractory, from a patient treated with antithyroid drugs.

CDR3 loop: CASSERTGRDTGELFF. DNA for the CDR3: TGTGCCAGCAGTGAGCGGACAGGGAGGGACACCGGGGAGCTGTTTTTT. The chain carries TRBV2 and TRBJ2-2; perhaps TRBD1 as D (8 bases). The germline V and J ends were trimmed by 3 bases and 3 bases, with 14 bases remaining between them. Per the germline V gene, CDR1 is SNHLY and CDR2 is FYNNEI. The length of the CDR3 is 16 residues.